Described below is a single T cell receptor beta chain sequence and its context. This specimen comes from a study of blood T cell repertoires in COVID-19. The assay was immunoSEQ multiplex PCR, and TCRdb's table has in-frame clones only and misses some. The sample has around 200,000 clones, about 86% seen once. Enrolled during active infection, Seattle patients were then followed longitudinally. The CDR3 has 15 amino acids. Trimming took 3 bases from V and 0 from J, leaving 9 bases between them. Germline values: CDR1 MNHEY, CDR2 SMNVEV (reference sequence). Source material: peripheral blood. J is TRBJ2-1 and V is TRBV27, with unresolved D. The TCR originated in a woman in her fifties or sixties with COVID-19, enrolled during active disease. The DNA of the CDR3 is TGTGCCAGCAGTTTTGAGATAAGCTCCTACAATGAGCAGTTCTTC. Amino acids: CASSFEISSYNEQFF.